This TCR beta chain was profiled in a study of identical twins. The CDR3 consists of 14 residues. Looked up from germline, CDR1 is DFQATT and CDR2 is SNEGSKA (reference sequence). The authors used template switching to add a universal primer site and gave cDNA unique molecular identifiers. TCRdb analysed the 5' RACE reads with MiXCR anew, one entry per CDR3 protein. The sample comprises over 550,000 distinct CDR3 sequences, under 8.5% of which are singletons, and 1.6% rests with the top ten. The table lists this clonotype with many counts. The same data also went into a second study, on yellow fever vaccine responses in identical twins. From that report: Reportedly, the response of twins' T cells to the vaccine seemed partly convergent, partly personalized.

The origin of this receptor is a young woman in good health. The chain carries TRBV20-1 and TRBJ1-5; D not certain. The sample consisted of PBMCs. In DNA form, the CDR3 reads TGCAGCGCCTGGGCCAGCTATAGCAATCAGCCCCAGCATTTT. Protein: CSAWASYSNQPQHF.